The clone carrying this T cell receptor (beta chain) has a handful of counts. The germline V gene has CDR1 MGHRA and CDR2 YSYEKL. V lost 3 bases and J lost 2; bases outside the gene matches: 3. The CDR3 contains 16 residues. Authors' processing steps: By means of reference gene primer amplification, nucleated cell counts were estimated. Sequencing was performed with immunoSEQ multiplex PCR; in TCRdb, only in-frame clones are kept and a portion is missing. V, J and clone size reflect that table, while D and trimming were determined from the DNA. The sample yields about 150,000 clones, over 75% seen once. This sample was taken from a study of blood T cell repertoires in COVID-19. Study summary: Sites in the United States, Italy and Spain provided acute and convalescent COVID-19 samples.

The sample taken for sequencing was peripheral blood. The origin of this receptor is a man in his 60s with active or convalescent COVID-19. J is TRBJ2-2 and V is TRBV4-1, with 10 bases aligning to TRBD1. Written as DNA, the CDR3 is TGCGCCAGCAGCCATCGGGACAGGGGAAACACCGGGGAGCTGTTTTTT. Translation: CASSHRDRGNTGELFF.